The 18 T cell receptor beta chains below were found in one sample sequenced in a study of blood T cell repertoires in COVID-19. Sequencing was performed with immunoSEQ multiplex PCR; in TCRdb, only in-frame clones are kept and a portion is missing. The data contain more than 400,000 clones, approximately 85% of them singletons. Sample: peripheral blood. The receptors derive from a human donor in a cohort sampled during active COVID-19.

This clone was detected only a few times. The chain carries TRBV27 and TRBJ2-7; 9 bases match TRBD1. V lost 4 bases to trimming and J lost 3 bases; unmatched junction nucleotides: 7. The CDR3 has 15 residues. Germline loops: CDR1 MNHEY, CDR2 SMNVEV (reference sequence). The CDR3: CASSSPGQGNYEQYF. The CDR3 DNA sequence: TGTGCCAGCAGTTCGCCGGGACAGGGTAACTACGAGCAGTACTTC.

The chain joins TRBV19 to TRBJ2-1; 8 nucleotides match TRBD1. Germline V lookup: CDR1 LNHDA, CDR2 SQIVND (reference sequence). The CDR3 extends over 13 amino acids. Germline trimming cut 6 bases from V and 10 bases from J; bases unmatched to any gene: 8. CDR3 amino acids: CASRWTGLGEQFF. The CDR3 region has the DNA TGTGCCAGTAGATGGACAGGGTTGGGGGAGCAGTTCTTC.

The chain uses TRBV27 and TRBJ2-1, with 8 positions matching TRBD2. The CDR3 is made up of 15 amino acids. V lost 0 bases to trimming and J lost 8 bases; unmatched junction nucleotides: 6. Germline lookup yields CDR1 MNHEY and CDR2 SMNVEV (reference sequence). The CDR3 nucleotides are TGTGCCAGCAGTTTATCAGGGACTAGGTTCCATGAGCAGTTCTTC. This gives the protein CASSLSGTRFHEQFF.

The chain uses TRBV30 and TRBJ2-7, with no clear D. Between the trimmed V and J ends, which lost 3 bases and 4 bases, there was a span of 10 bases. The CDR3 contains 12 residues. CDR1 and CDR2 (germline): GTSNPN, SVGIG (reference sequence). CDR3 residues: CAWSRVRYEQYF. The CDR3 coding sequence is TGTGCCTGGAGCCGGGTTCGATACGAGCAGTACTTC.

The V gene is TRBV27, the J gene TRBJ1-2; possible D gene TRBD1, 6 bases. CDR3 length: 14 residues. Deletions cut 8 bases from V and 3 bases from J, with 16 bases between. Germline CDR1 MNHEY, CDR2 SMNVEV (reference sequence). CDR3 sequence reads: CASSTDRPDYGYTF. CDR3 DNA sequence: TGTGCCAGCTCGACCGACAGGCCAGACTATGGCTACACCTTC.

This rearrangement joins TRBV5-4 to TRBJ1-4, with TRBD1 matching 8 bases. CDR1 and CDR2 (germline): SGHNT, YYREEE (reference sequence). V dropped 1 base and J dropped 3; count of bases not matched to a gene: 2. The CDR3 has 15 amino acids. The CDR3 region has the DNA TGTGCCAGCAGCTTGACGGGACAGGCTAATGAAAAACTGTTTTTT. This encodes CASSLTGQANEKLFF.

The chain employs TRBV11-3 and TRBJ2-1, with D possibly matching TRBD2 (6 bases). The CDR3 covers 15 residues. Per germline, CDR1 SGHNT and CDR2 YENEEA. Trimming took 3 bases from V and 4 from J, leaving 13 bases between them. CDR3 bases: TGTGCCAGCAGCTTGGGCGCTAGCGAGTACAATGAGCAGTTCTTC. The encoded protein is CASSLGASEYNEQFF.

The chain joins TRBV3-1 (or the pseudogene TRBV3-2) to TRBJ1-3; D possibly corresponds to TRBD1 (6 bases). The CDR3 has 15 amino acids. V shed 3 bases and J shed 8 bases, with 17 bases lying between them. Germline V gene data show CDR1 as LGHDT and CDR2 as YNNKEL (reference sequence). For the CDR3, the DNA is TGTGCCAGCAGCCAGAGCACAGGGTTTGAGTACACCATATATTTT. Its translation: CASSQSTGFEYTIYF.

The rearrangement joins TRBV3-1 (or the pseudogene TRBV3-2) to TRBJ2-1; 14 bases match TRBD2. The CDR3 length is 22 residues. Germline loops: CDR1 LGHDT, CDR2 YNNKEL (reference sequence). After removal of 3 bases from V and 5 bases from J, the junction contained 21 bases not matched to a gene. CDR3 sequence (DNA): TGTGCCAGCAGCCACCGCCCGAATAAAGGGACTAGCGGGAGAAAACGGGACAATGAGCAGTTCTTC. It codes for CASSHRPNKGTSGRKRDNEQFF.

The chain uses TRBV9 and TRBJ1-2; no firm D call. V was cut by 0 bases and J by 0 bases, with 9 bases left in between. CDR3 length: 15 amino acids. Germline lookup yields CDR1 SGDLS and CDR2 YYNGEE. This CDR3 is CASSVDHNSNYGYTF. DNA of the CDR3: TGTGCCAGCAGCGTAGACCACAATTCTAACTATGGCTACACCTTC. Together with reference TRBV9 and TRBJ1-2, the CDR3 gives the full variable domain: DSGVTQTPKHLITATGQRVTLRCSPRSGDLSVYWYQQSLDQGLQFLIQYYNGEERAKGNILERFSAQQFPDLHSELNLSSLELGDSALYFCASSVDHNSNYGYTFGSGTRLTVV.

The CDR3, as DNA: TGCGCCAGCAGCCAAGATCTGACAGGGCGGGATACGCAGTATTTT. Translated: CASSQDLTGRDTQYF. The chain joins TRBV4-1 to TRBJ2-3; 7 nucleotides line up with TRBD1. Trimming cost V 0 bases and J 6 bases; bases outside gene matches: 6. Germline V gene lookup returns CDR1 MGHRA and CDR2 YSYEKL. The CDR3 covers 15 residues.

This clone has just a few counts. The CDR3, as DNA: TGTGCCAGCAGCGGACAGACTTCCCAGCCCCAGCATTTT. It specifies CASSGQTSQPQHF. The chain carries TRBV5-5 and TRBJ1-5; D might be TRBD1 (6 bases). This CDR3 is built from 13 residues. The V gene's germline CDR1 is SGHKS and CDR2 YYEKEE (reference sequence). Deletions cut 4 bases from V and 7 bases from J, with 12 bases between.

This chain uses TRBV9 with TRBJ1-2, with D perhaps matching TRBD1 (5 bases). CDR3 size: 15 residues. Germline V gives CDR1 SGDLS, CDR2 YYNGEE. V dropped 3 bases and J dropped 8 bases, with 20 bases sitting between them. The CDR3 protein is CASSEGLNRLGGYTF. In nucleotides, the CDR3 is TGTGCCAGCAGCGAGGGGCTAAACCGCCTGGGGGGCTACACCTTC.

This clone was seen once. The chain is built from TRBV7-6 and TRBJ1-1; D is ambiguous. The germline gives CDR1 SGHVS, CDR2 FNYEAQ. The CDR3 runs 14 residues. With 2 bases removed from V and 1 base from J, the gap between germline ends came to 8 bases. As DNA, the CDR3 is TGTGCCAGCAGCTTATACTCCCAGAACACTGAAGCTTTCTTT. Its protein is CASSLYSQNTEAFF.

This chain links TRBV2 with TRBJ1-2; 8 bases map to TRBD1. Unmatched junction bases numbered 10, after V lost 8 bases and J lost 8 bases. Germline V lookup: CDR1 SNHLY, CDR2 FYNNEI. This CDR3 comprises 13 residues. The CDR3 sequence: CASGLTGGRGYTF. CDR3 bases: TGTGCCAGCGGGCTAACAGGGGGACGCGGCTACACCTTC.

The chain combines TRBV4-2 with TRBJ2-3; the D gene is possibly TRBD2 (5 bases). Germline CDR1 LGHNA, CDR2 YNFKEQ. V was pared by 4 bases and J by 5 bases, with 13 bases between. The CDR3 has 14 amino acids. The CDR3 sequence is CASSLSPGIDTQYF. DNA for the CDR3: TGTGCCAGCAGCCTATCACCGGGGATAGATACGCAGTATTTT.

The chain joins TRBV30 to TRBJ1-2; tentatively, D is TRBD1 (5 bases). The CDR3 spans 12 residues. CDR1 is GTSNPN and CDR2 is SVGIG in the germline V gene (reference sequence). The germline V and J ends were trimmed by 2 bases and 8 bases, with 12 bases remaining between them. The CDR3 DNA sequence: TGTGCCTGGAGTCCAGGGCATGGAGGCTACACCTTC. Residues: CAWSPGHGGYTF.

In this sample, this clone turned up once. The rearrangement links TRBV7-3 to TRBJ2-1; 10 bases match TRBD2. This CDR3 has 18 residues. In germline, CDR1 is SGHTA, CDR2 FQGTGA. V was pared by 3 bases and J by 0 bases, with 8 bases of the junction left unmatched. The CDR3 sequence: CASSFRAGGTSSYNEQFF. The CDR3 region has the DNA TGTGCCAGCAGCTTCAGAGCGGGAGGGACCAGCTCCTACAATGAGCAGTTCTTC. Variable domain in full (rest from reference TRBV7-3 and TRBJ2-1): GAGVSQTPSNKVTEKGKYVELRCDPISGHTALYWYRQSLGQGPEFLIYFQGTGAADDSGLPNDRFFAVRPEGSVSTLKIQRTERGDSAVYLCASSFRAGGTSSYNEQFFGPGTRLTVL.